A selection of T cell receptor beta chains follows, all from one sample in a study of T-cell memory formation after mild COVID-19. TCRdb itself ran the 5' RACE reads through MiXCR, one entry per CDR3 protein. The sample carries 340,000 or so distinct CDR3 sequences, roughly 13% recorded once. The sample comprised PBMCs or a T cell subset sorted from them (not recorded which). The receptors come from a man aged 18-30 years who had mild COVID-19 (a few samples of this study predate the infection). Cell type and time point are not known. The CDR3 runs from the conserved cysteine through the conserved F or W. Fields, in order: D gene, V gene, clone size, J gene, CDR3 DNA, CDR3 protein. The D gene is left open where the match is weak. Clone size appears in some rows only: once, few, many, or a class for an expanded clone.

NA,TRBV5-1,NA,TRBJ1-1,TGCGCCAGCAGCACCCCGAGGTGGCAGAACACTGAAGCTTTCTTT,CASSTPRWQNTEAFF
NA,TRBV4-3,few,TRBJ2-1,TGCGCCAGCAGCCAAGATCGGGGTAGCGGCACTTCCTACAATGACCAGTTCTTC,CASSQDRGSGTSYNDQFF
NA,TRBV7-7,many,TRBJ2-1,TGTGCCAGCAGCCCATCCCAGGGGAATGAGCAGTTCTTC,CASSPSQGNEQFF
NA,TRBV5-1,NA,TRBJ2-7,TGCGCCAGCAGCTTGGGCACGCCCTACGAGCAGTACTTC,CASSLGTPYEQYF
NA,TRBV6-6,NA,TRBJ2-7,TGTGCCAGCAGCTCTCCCGGCGAGCAGTACTTC,CASSSPGEQYF
NA,TRBV5-1,few,TRBJ1-4,TGCGCCAGCAGCTTGGTGGGGGAAAAACTGTTTTTT,CASSLVGEKLFF
NA,TRBV7-2,many,TRBJ1-2,TGTGCCAGCAGCTTAACAGGAGCTAACTATGGCTACACCTTC,CASSLTGANYGYTF
NA,TRBV7-9,few,TRBJ1-4,TGTGCCAGCGGCCCCCCCGGGACCGCTAATGAAAAACTGTTTTTT,CASGPPGTANEKLFF
NA,TRBV12-3/TRBV12-4,NA,TRBJ1-2,TGTGCCAGCAGATTAAGGGGCTATGGCTACACCTTC,CASRLRGYGYTF
NA,TRBV20-1,NA,TRBJ2-1,TGCAGTGCTAGAGATCAGGGGGGAGCGGATGAGCAGTTCTTC,CSARDQGGADEQFF
NA,TRBV5-1,NA,TRBJ1-1,TGCGCCAGCAGCGACGGGTCGGTGAACACTGAAGCTTTCTTT,CASSDGSVNTEAFF
TRBD1,TRBV5-1,NA,TRBJ2-1,TGCGCCAGCCGCGGACAGGGTTTTAGTGAGCAGTTCTTC,CASRGQGFSEQFF
NA,TRBV10-3,NA,TRBJ2-6,TGTGCCATCATGGAAAACAACTCTGGGGCCAACGTCCTGACTTTC,CAIMENNSGANVLTF
NA,TRBV5-5,NA,TRBJ1-1,TGTGCCAGCACCCTGTGGTCGAACACTGAAGCTTTCTTT,CASTLWSNTEAFF
NA,TRBV4-1,NA,TRBJ2-5,TGCGCCAGCAGCCAACCCCGCGAGGCCCAGTACTTC,CASSQPREAQYF
NA,TRBV11-2,few,TRBJ1-2,TGTGCCAGCAGCTTAGAGTCGGGGATTGGCGGCTACACCTTC,CASSLESGIGGYTF
NA,TRBV19,NA,TRBJ1-5,TGTGCCAGTAGACCATTGGTTAGCAATCAGCCCCAGCATTTT,CASRPLVSNQPQHF
NA,TRBV3-1,NA,TRBJ1-1,TGTGCCAGCAGCCAAGATGGGGGGGCGAACACTGAAGCTTTCTTT,CASSQDGGANTEAFF
TRBD1,TRBV5-4,NA,TRBJ2-7,TGTGCCAGCAGCTCGACAGGGTTAGGGCTCGGCGAGCAGTACTTC,CASSSTGLGLGEQYF
NA,TRBV7-9,NA,TRBJ2-4,TGTGCCAGCAGCTTAGCCGGGGGCGCGGACATTCAGTACTTC,CASSLAGGADIQYF
TRBD1,TRBV4-3,few,TRBJ1-1,TGCGCCAGCAGCCAACACCACCTGGACAGGGGGGGTGCTGAAGCTTTCTTT,CASSQHHLDRGGAEAFF
TRBD1,TRBV12-3/TRBV12-4,NA,TRBJ1-1,TGTGCCAGCACCGAAGGGACAGTGAACACTGAAGCTTTCTTT,CASTEGTVNTEAFF
TRBD2,TRBV5-4,few,TRBJ2-1,TGTGCCAGCAAACTAGCGGGGGGGCCTCGGGAGTTCTTC,CASKLAGGPREFF
NA,TRBV24-1,many,TRBJ2-1,TGTGCCACCAGTGACGGACAGCCCAATGAGCAGTTCTTC,CATSDGQPNEQFF
TRBD2,TRBV27,few,TRBJ2-3,TGTGCCACCTCAAAACCCGGGACTAGCGGGGGTTCGCAGTATTTT,CATSKPGTSGGSQYF
TRBD1,TRBV27,many,TRBJ1-6,TGTGCCAGCACCACAGGGGGCAGTTTTACTTCACCCCTCCACTTT,CASTTGGSFTSPLHF
NA,TRBV12-3/TRBV12-4,many,TRBJ1-1,TGTGCCAGCAGTTTAGGGCAATACACGATGAACACTGAAGCTTTCTTT,CASSLGQYTMNTEAFF
TRBD2,TRBV7-2,NA,TRBJ2-2,TGTGCCAGCAGCAGATTCCGGGGGGGTAACACCGGGGAGCTGTTTTTT,CASSRFRGGNTGELFF
TRBD2,TRBV3-1,few,TRBJ2-7,TGTGCCAGCAGCGACCACTACCGACTAGCGGCCGGCGAGCAGTACTTC,CASSDHYRLAAGEQYF
TRBD2,TRBV29-1,few,TRBJ2-1,TGCAGCGTTGAAGAAGGCGGGGGGGTGTACAATGAGCAGTTCTTC,CSVEEGGGVYNEQFF
NA,TRBV4-3,many,TRBJ2-2,TGCGCCAGCAGGCCGGACAGTTCGAACACCGGGGAGCTGTTTTTT,CASRPDSSNTGELFF
TRBD1,TRBV12-3/TRBV12-4,NA,TRBJ2-3,TGTGCCAGCAGTTTCAGGGGGACAGGGTCAGATACGCAGTATTTT,CASSFRGTGSDTQYF
TRBD2,TRBV2,NA,TRBJ2-1,TGTGCCAGCACCTCGGGCCGGGGGGGCCTCAGCTCCTACAATGAGCAGTTCTTC,CASTSGRGGLSSYNEQFF
TRBD2,TRBV5-1,few,TRBJ2-7,TGCGCCAGCAGCAGCACTAGCGGGGGGGCCTGGGAGCAGTACTTC,CASSSTSGGAWEQYF
NA,TRBV13,NA,TRBJ2-3,TGTGCCAGCAGGTTGGGGTGGGCAACAGATACGCAGTATTTT,CASRLGWATDTQYF
NA,TRBV18,few,TRBJ2-1,TGTGCCAGCTCACCAAGGGACGGAGGGGCCTCCTACAATGAGCAGTTCTTC,CASSPRDGGASYNEQFF
NA,TRBV5-1,NA,TRBJ2-2,TGCGCCAGCAGCTTAACAGGGATCTTATCCGGGGAGCTGTTTTTT,CASSLTGILSGELFF
TRBD1,TRBV20-1,few,TRBJ1-4,TGCAGTGCTATAGGACAGGGTGGTTCAACTAATGAAAAACTGTTTTTT,CSAIGQGGSTNEKLFF